A selection of T cell receptor beta chains follows, all from one sample in a study of T-cell reconstitution after alpha-beta-depleted transplantation in children. From the PCR reads, TCRdb called clonotypes with MiXCR, one entry per CDR3 protein. The repertoire holds about 580,000 distinct CDR3 sequences, about 23% seen once, with roughly 14% in the top ten. The sequenced sample was PBMCs, mostly from graft donor cells, obtained 360 days after TCRalphabeta/CD19-depleted stem cell transplant. The origin of the receptors is a boy younger than two who had a stem cell transplant for acute myeloid leukemia, so the T cells may come from the graft donor. CDR3s include the opening cysteine and the closing phenylalanine or tryptophan. A D gene is named only where the DNA matches it firmly. A clone size is listed for some rows: how often the clone was seen (once, few, many), or a class if it is expanded.

TRBV20-1	TRBJ2-5	-	-	CSAEKGQETQYF	TGCAGTGCCGAGAAGGGACAAGAGACCCAGTACTTC
TRBV10-3	TRBJ1-2	-	-	CAISEFAAGDGYTF	TGTGCCATCAGTGAGTTTGCCGCAGGGGATGGCTACACCTTC
TRBV29-1	TRBJ2-1	-	many	CSVDGEPEQFF	TGCAGCGTTGACGGCGAGCCCGAGCAGTTCTTC
TRBV29-1	TRBJ2-7	TRBD1	many	CSVQDRGYEQYF	TGCAGCGTCCAGGACAGGGGCTACGAGCAGTACTTC
TRBV6-5	TRBJ1-1	TRBD1	many	CASGRWTGHTEAFF	TGTGCCAGCGGCCGCTGGACAGGGCACACTGAAGCTTTCTTT
TRBV6-5	TRBJ1-3	-	many	CASSYPGTSGNTIYF	TGTGCCAGCAGTTATCCGGGTACCTCTGGAAACACCATATATTTT
TRBV20-1	TRBJ1-4	TRBD1	-	CSAAGGSTNEKLFF	TGCAGTGCTGCAGGGGGTTCAACTAATGAAAAACTGTTTTTT
TRBV10-2	TRBJ2-1	-	many	CASSPPRLGRNEQFF	TGCGCCAGCAGTCCCCCACGGCTAGGGAGGAATGAGCAGTTCTTC
TRBV27	TRBJ2-5	TRBD2	few	CASSSPGLAGGPRETQYF	TGTGCCAGCAGTTCCCCCGGACTAGCGGGGGGGCCGCGGGAGACCCAGTACTTC
TRBV7-9	TRBJ1-5	-	many	CASSGGTDQPQHF	TGTGCCAGCTCGGGGGGGACTGATCAGCCCCAGCATTTT
TRBV6-1	TRBJ2-2	TRBD1	few	CASSKRPGQGADANTGELFF	TGTGCCAGCAGTAAACGTCCGGGACAGGGGGCGGACGCGAACACCGGGGAGCTGTTTTTT
TRBV28	TRBJ1-5	-	few	CASSYPREWNQPQHF	TGTGCCAGCAGTTACCCCAGGGAGTGGAATCAGCCCCAGCATTTT
TRBV7-9	TRBJ1-1	-	few	CASSLAGLTNTEAFF	TGTGCCAGCAGCTTAGCGGGACTGACGAACACTGAAGCTTTCTTT
TRBV7-6	TRBJ2-7	TRBD1	-	CASSLSGGYSYEQYF	TGTGCCAGCAGCTTATCAGGGGGTTACTCCTACGAGCAGTACTTC
TRBV5-6	TRBJ2-7	-	-	CASSLWGVTYEQYF	TGTGCCAGCAGCTTGTGGGGGGTCACCTACGAGCAGTACTTC
TRBV5-5	TRBJ2-3	TRBD1	-	CASSLALGQGSDTQYF	TGTGCCAGCAGCTTGGCCCTTGGACAGGGGTCAGATACGCAGTATTTT
TRBV12-1	TRBJ1-1	-	-	CASTPCPGTEAFF	TGTGCCAGCACCCCCTGTCCGGGGACTGAAGCTTTCTTT
TRBV15	TRBJ2-3	-	few	CATSRWGDQNTDTQYF	TGTGCCACCAGCCGCTGGGGGGACCAGAACACAGATACGCAGTATTTT
TRBV7-6	TRBJ2-7	-	few	CASSPTSQGGYEQYF	TGTGCCAGCAGCCCCACCTCACAGGGAGGATACGAGCAGTACTTC
TRBV7-3	TRBJ2-3	TRBD1	-	CASSLTRTGRTDTQYF	TGTGCCAGCAGCTTAACTCGGACAGGGCGCACAGATACGCAGTATTTT
TRBV4-3	TRBJ2-2	-	many	CASSLLAGELFF	TGCGCCAGCAGCCTTCTGGCCGGGGAGCTGTTTTTT
TRBV11-1	TRBJ2-3	-	-	CASSPQSLQGLSTDTQYF	TGTGCCAGCAGCCCCCAAAGCCTACAGGGACTGAGCACAGATACGCAGTATTTT
TRBV30	TRBJ2-7	-	few	CAWQSASPPYEQYF	TGTGCCTGGCAAAGTGCTTCACCACCCTACGAGCAGTACTTC
TRBV4-3	TRBJ2-3	TRBD2	-	CASSSLTSGSTDTQYF	TGCGCCAGCAGCTCGCTGACTAGCGGGTCGACAGATACGCAGTATTTT
TRBV2	TRBJ1-1	-	-	CASSATGHSVTEAFF	TGTGCCAGCAGTGCAACTGGACACTCGGTCACTGAAGCTTTCTTT
TRBV18	TRBJ2-5	-	many	CASSLGPGAQETQYF	TGTGCCAGCTCCCTGGGACCCGGGGCCCAAGAGACCCAGTACTTC
TRBV29-1	TRBJ2-3	TRBD2	many	CSVDIRGLAGGQSTDTQYF	TGCAGCGTTGACATAAGGGGACTAGCGGGGGGCCAAAGCACAGATACGCAGTATTTT
TRBV10-3	TRBJ2-1	-	-	CAIGGRGSYNEQFF	TGTGCCATCGGAGGTAGAGGCTCCTACAATGAGCAGTTCTTC
TRBV7-9	TRBJ1-4	TRBD1	many	CASAGWDSSNEKLFF	TGTGCCAGCGCAGGATGGGACAGTTCTAATGAAAAACTGTTTTTT
TRBV28	TRBJ2-7	-	many	CASSFMRPNEQYF	TGTGCCAGCAGTTTCATGAGACCCAACGAGCAGTACTTC
TRBV12-5	TRBJ2-7	-	-	CASGSFPHEQYF	TGTGCTAGTGGTTCGTTTCCTCACGAGCAGTACTTC
TRBV5-6	TRBJ1-5	TRBD1	many	CASSLNRGLQPQHF	TGTGCCAGCAGCTTGAACAGGGGGCTACAGCCCCAGCATTTT
TRBV7-2	TRBJ2-1	-	-	CASSLAVGPNEQFF	TGTGCCAGCAGCTTAGCTGTGGGACCCAATGAGCAGTTCTTC
TRBV4-3	TRBJ2-1	TRBD2	-	CASSHGTSGGAGEQFF	TGCGCCAGCAGCCACGGGACTAGCGGGGGGGCCGGTGAGCAGTTCTTC
TRBV24-1	TRBJ2-1	-	many	CATSANLGINEQFF	TGTGCCACCAGTGCTAACCTGGGGATCAATGAGCAGTTCTTC
TRBV21-1	TRBJ1-5	-	few	CASRVGPAVQPQHF	TGTGCCAGCAGGGTTGGACCCGCGGTTCAGCCCCAGCATTTT
TRBV20-1	TRBJ2-1	TRBD2	many	CSAVAGPRDEQFF	TGCAGTGCTGTAGCGGGGCCAAGGGATGAGCAGTTCTTC
TRBV12-3/TRBV12-4	TRBJ1-4	-	-	CASSFGGGREKLFF	TGTGCCAGCAGTTTTGGGGGGGGTAGGGAAAAACTGTTTTTT
TRBV4-3	TRBJ2-3	-	few	CASSLYLGTDTQYF	TGCGCCAGCAGCCTTTACCTAGGCACAGATACGCAGTATTTT
TRBV6-2/TRBV6-3	TRBJ1-5	TRBD1	-	CASRTGAQPQHF	TGTGCCAGCAGAACAGGGGCTCAGCCCCAGCATTTT